This TCR beta chain was identified during a study of T-cell memory formation after mild COVID-19. General study findings and limits: Pre-infection memory harbored some responding clones, suggesting cross-reactive memory joined.

This clonotype has only a few counts. Its antigen is undetermined. Compared with germline, one end of the junction differs, possibly owing to a read error. CDR3 size: 12 residues. Germline CDR1 is PRHDT and CDR2 is FYEKMQ (reference sequence). TCRdb reprocessed the 5' RACE reads with MiXCR, giving one entry per CDR3 protein. The repertoire holds just under 350,000 distinct CDR3 sequences, with approximately 13% as singletons. The chain links TRBV13 to TRBJ1-1, with 8 bases lining up with TRBD1. The receptor comes from a man aged 18 to 35 who had mild COVID-19 (a few samples of this study predate the infection). Cell type and time point are not known. Sequences were obtained from PBMCs or a T cell subset sorted from them (not recorded which). The chain's CDR3 is CAGGILNTEAFF. CDR3 sequence (DNA): TGCGCAGGGGGCATTTTGAACACTGAAGCTTTCTTT.